This TCR beta chain was sequenced for a study of blood T cell repertoires in COVID-19. Study at large: The analysed material was cDNA or gDNA that came from T cells, B-cell-depleted T cells, or PBMCs.

Here immunoSEQ multiplex PCR was the method, and the copy in TCRdb shows in-frame clones only, minus some. Among 95,000 to 110,000 clones listed, around 85% were seen once. The CDR3 is 13 residues long. CDR1 and CDR2 from the germline V gene are MNHNY and SVGAGI (reference sequence). With 6 bases clipped from V and 5 bases from J, the junction kept 3 bases outside the gene matches. Sequenced sample: peripheral blood. This chain connects TRBV6-6 to TRBJ2-1, with 8 bases identical to TRBD1. This clonotype was obtained from a woman older than 75 with active or convalescent COVID-19. The CDR3 protein is CASRPTGDNEQFF. The DNA for the CDR3 is TGTGCCAGCAGACCGACAGGGGACAATGAGCAGTTCTTC.